The 9 T cell receptor beta chains below come from one sample, sequenced in a study of tumor-infiltrating lymphocytes in primary liver carcinoma. Synthesis of TCR beta cDNA was carried out from approximately 500 ng total RNA with a constant-region primer. Libraries covering TCR beta were generated through three nested multiplex PCR rounds (using a slightly modified ARM-PCR). TRBV1-TRBV30 forward primers and a C-beta reverse primer were used in the first two PCR rounds, which each ran for 9 to 10 cycles. TCRdb recomputed calls from the multiplex PCR reads with MiXCR, one row per CDR3 protein. This sample carries approximately 110,000 distinct CDR3 sequences, 64% of them seen once, and the ten largest clones take 8.4%. Co-extraction of RNA and DNA was performed on about 19-33 mg of unsorted bulk tissue. The sequenced sample was liver tumor tissue from sampling region 3. Subset defined: tumor region T3, left-lateral pole. The receptors here all came from a woman aged 60-70 years with primary liver carcinoma and hepatitis B virus infection.

On this clonotype itself: A much more abundant neighbour one base away suggests this may be a read error. The gene calls are TRBV4-2 and TRBJ2-2; 12 nucleotides align to TRBD2. CDR1 and CDR2 from the germline V gene are LGHNA and YNFKEQ. The CDR3 loop spans 17 amino acids. This CDR3 is CAISPASGRAIAGELFF. CDR3 nucleotide sequence: TGTGCCATCAGCCCGGCTAGCGGGAGGGCTATTGCCGGGGAGCTGTTTTTT.

This clonotype was recorded at least ten times. The chain links TRBV4-1 to TRBJ2-1; the D is unclear. The CDR3 spans 13 residues. Germline V gene sequence: CDR1 MGHRA, CDR2 YSYEKL. V was trimmed by 0 bases and J by 4 bases, leaving 4 bases between them. This CDR3 reads CASSQDFYNEQFF. The CDR3 nucleotides are TGCGCCAGCAGCCAAGATTTTTACAATGAGCAGTTCTTC.

Comment on this clonotype: Germline and junction disagree at one end, which may indicate a read error. CDR3 loop: CSIELPAQETQYF. The CDR3 nucleotides are TGCAGCATTGAACTACCCGCGCAAGAGACCCAGTATTTC. The chain employs TRBV29-1 and TRBJ2-5; D is unresolved. The CDR3 has 13 amino acids. The germline V gene has CDR1 SQVTM and CDR2 ANQGSEA.

A note on this clonotype: This may arise from a read error, as a much more abundant clone is one base away. Written as DNA, the CDR3 is TGCGCCAGCAGCTTGCTTCCCGGGAGTGGGGCCAACGTCCTGACTTTC. Translated, it gives CASSLLPGSGANVLTF. The rearrangement joins TRBV5-1 to TRBJ2-6, with D possibly being TRBD2 (6 bases). The CDR3 has 16 residues. CDR1 and CDR2 from the germline V gene are SGHRS and YFSETQ. Deletions cut 1 base from V and 3 bases from J, with 11 bases between.

J is TRBJ2-3 and V is TRBV12-3 or TRBV12-4; 7 bases map to TRBD2. J lost 4 bases, V lost 3 bases, and 4 bases had no gene match. The CDR3 runs 14 residues. CDR3 loop: CASSLRGSADTQYF. The CDR3 nucleotides read TGTGCCAGCAGTTTGCGCGGGAGTGCAGATACGCAGTATTTT.

A remark on this clonotype: A much larger clonotype is one base distant, so this may be a read error. The rearrangement joins TRBV29-1 to TRBJ1-2; no firm D call. Germline-derived CDR1 and CDR2 are SQVTM and ANQGSEA. The CDR3 length is 12 residues. Here the CDR3 reads CRVARAYYGYTF. CDR3 DNA: TGCAGGGTTGCAAGGGCGTACTATGGCTACACCTTC.

A remark on this clonotype: With a much larger clone just one base away, this may be a read error. This chain uses TRBV5-5 with TRBJ2-5; tentatively, D is TRBD1 (6 bases). Looked up from germline, CDR1 is SGHKS and CDR2 is YYEKEE (reference sequence). The CDR3 runs 10 residues. CDR3 DNA: TGTGCCAGCACCTTTAGGACAGAACACTTC. Translated: CASTFRTEHF.

Notes on this clonotype: Its ends do not fully match the called genes, so a read error is possible. The V call is TRBV20-1, the J call TRBJ1-5; D may be TRBD1 (6 bases). CDR1 and CDR2 from the germline V gene are DFQATT and SNEGSKA (reference sequence). The CDR3 consists of 13 residues. In DNA form, the CDR3 reads TGCAGTGCTCGTAGGGGGGAAAATCAACCCCAGCATTTT. Protein: CSARRGENQPQHF.

As to this clonotype: This may be a read error: a much more frequent sequence differs by one nucleotide. The missing conserved phenylalanine or tryptophan at the end of this CDR3 makes a read error likely. The genes are TRBV30 and TRBJ2-2; the D is unclear. This CDR3 comprises 11 residues. Looked up from germline, CDR1 is GTSNPN and CDR2 is SVGIG (reference sequence). V gave up 1 base and J gave up 8 bases, with 5 bases separating them. CDR3 in DNA: TGTGCCTGGAGTGCTCAAGGGGAGCTGTTTTCT. The encoded protein is CAWSAQGELFS.